The rows below give T cell receptor beta chains drawn from one sample of a study of T cell responses to AZD1222 COVID-19 vaccine. Assay: immunoSEQ multiplex PCR; the TCRdb copy retains only in-frame clones and omits some. The profile covers around 100,000 clones, with over 75% appearing a single time and 1% to 1.5% taken by the ten largest. Sequenced here: peripheral blood, sampled on day 0 of AZD1222 vaccination. All receptors derive from an adult in good health. Both conserved end residues are part of each CDR3. Each record gives: V gene, clone size, D gene, J gene, CDR3 protein, CDR3 DNA. The D gene is left open where the match is weak. Rows give clone size only sometimes, using once, few, many, or a class for an expanded clone.

v_gene: TRBV6-5; abundance: .; d_gene: .; j_gene: TRBJ1-1; CDR3aa: CASRTGTMNTEAFF; CDR3nt: TGTGCCAGCAGAACAGGGACCATGAACACTGAAGCTTTCTTT
v_gene: TRBV21-1; abundance: .; d_gene: .; j_gene: TRBJ2-5; CDR3aa: CASSNMDKAPGGQYF; CDR3nt: TGTGCCAGCAGCAACATGGATAAAGCTCCGGGGGGCCAGTACTTC
v_gene: TRBV11-2; abundance: .; d_gene: TRBD1; j_gene: TRBJ1-2; CDR3aa: CASSPFRTGDGYTF; CDR3nt: TGTGCCAGCAGCCCCTTCCGGACAGGGGATGGCTACACCTTC
v_gene: TRBV2; abundance: .; d_gene: TRBD2; j_gene: TRBJ2-6; CDR3aa: CASRGGGLGSGANVLTF; CDR3nt: TGTGCCAGCAGGGGCGGGGGGCTTGGCTCTGGGGCCAACGTCCTGACTTTC
v_gene: TRBV4-1; abundance: .; d_gene: TRBD1; j_gene: TRBJ1-2; CDR3aa: CASSQEWQGAYYGYTF; CDR3nt: TGCGCCAGCAGCCAAGAATGGCAGGGGGCATACTATGGCTACACCTTC
v_gene: TRBV28; abundance: .; d_gene: TRBD1; j_gene: TRBJ1-5; CDR3aa: CASSFEGALMTPQHF; CDR3nt: TGTGCCAGCAGTTTTGAGGGGGCCCTAATGACGCCCCAGCATTTT
v_gene: TRBV6-5; abundance: .; d_gene: TRBD1; j_gene: TRBJ1-1; CDR3aa: CASSSTGGPEAFF; CDR3nt: TGTGCCAGCAGTTCTACAGGGGGTCCTGAAGCTTTCTTT
v_gene: TRBV28; abundance: .; d_gene: .; j_gene: TRBJ2-1; CDR3aa: CASRPTSSYNEQFF; CDR3nt: TGTGCCAGCAGACCGACGAGCTCCTACAATGAGCAGTTCTTC
v_gene: TRBV3-1/TRBV3-2; abundance: .; d_gene: TRBD1; j_gene: TRBJ1-1; CDR3aa: CASSLGTGNTEAFF; CDR3nt: TGTGCCAGCAGCCTGGGGACAGGGAACACTGAAGCTTTCTTT
v_gene: TRBV15; abundance: .; d_gene: .; j_gene: TRBJ1-1; CDR3aa: CATSVAGYTEAFF; CDR3nt: TGTGCCACCTCGGTGGCAGGGTACACTGAAGCTTTCTTT
v_gene: TRBV28; abundance: .; d_gene: .; j_gene: TRBJ1-2; CDR3aa: CASSLRQGSDGYTF; CDR3nt: TGTGCCAGCAGTTTGCGCCAGGGGAGTGATGGCTACACCTTC
v_gene: TRBV10-3; abundance: .; d_gene: .; j_gene: TRBJ1-6; CDR3aa: CAISDANSPLHF; CDR3nt: TGTGCCATCAGTGACGCAAATTCACCCCTCCACTTT
v_gene: TRBV3-1/TRBV3-2; abundance: .; d_gene: .; j_gene: TRBJ2-1; CDR3aa: CASSLDGTTNNEQFF; CDR3nt: TGTGCCAGCAGCCTTGACGGGACGACGAACAATGAGCAGTTCTTC
v_gene: TRBV7-6; abundance: .; d_gene: .; j_gene: TRBJ1-2; CDR3aa: CASSLAQGYGYTF; CDR3nt: TGTGCCAGCAGCTTAGCGCAAGGCTATGGCTACACCTTC
v_gene: TRBV28; abundance: once; d_gene: TRBD2; j_gene: TRBJ2-1; CDR3aa: CAVPGLRDNEQFF; CDR3nt: TGTGCCGTACCGGGACTAAGGGACAATGAGCAGTTCTTC
v_gene: TRBV19; abundance: .; d_gene: .; j_gene: TRBJ1-1; CDR3aa: CASLGSLTEAFF; CDR3nt: TGTGCCAGTCTGGGCAGCCTCACTGAAGCTTTCTTT
v_gene: TRBV6-5; abundance: .; d_gene: .; j_gene: TRBJ1-5; CDR3aa: CASSSDGEFNQPQHF; CDR3nt: TGTGCCAGCAGCTCGGACGGGGAATTCAATCAGCCCCAGCATTTT
v_gene: TRBV2; abundance: .; d_gene: .; j_gene: TRBJ1-1; CDR3aa: CASSGVGNTEAFF; CDR3nt: TGTGCCAGTTCAGGGGTTGGGAACACTGAAGCTTTCTTT
v_gene: TRBV23-1; abundance: once; d_gene: .; j_gene: TRBJ1-1; CDR3aa: CASSPGAMNTEAFF; CDR3nt: TGCGCCAGCAGTCCGGGGGCTATGAACACTGAAGCTTTCTTT
v_gene: TRBV7-7; abundance: .; d_gene: TRBD1; j_gene: TRBJ2-5; CDR3aa: CASSPHWNRGVETQYF; CDR3nt: TGTGCCAGCAGCCCCCATTGGAACAGGGGAGTCGAGACCCAGTACTTC
v_gene: TRBV4-1; abundance: .; d_gene: TRBD1; j_gene: TRBJ2-7; CDR3aa: CASSQVFAGTGPYEQYF; CDR3nt: TGCGCCAGCAGCCAAGTTTTTGCGGGGACAGGGCCCTACGAGCAGTACTTC
v_gene: TRBV2; abundance: .; d_gene: TRBD1; j_gene: TRBJ2-2; CDR3aa: CASIMDRGYTGELFF; CDR3nt: TGTGCCAGCATAATGGACAGGGGATACACCGGGGAGCTGTTTTTT
v_gene: TRBV7-2; abundance: .; d_gene: .; j_gene: TRBJ2-3; CDR3aa: CASSPDRGDTQYF; CDR3nt: TGTGCCAGCTCCCCGGACCGAGGAGATACGCAGTATTTT
v_gene: TRBV10-3; abundance: .; d_gene: .; j_gene: TRBJ2-2; CDR3aa: CAISEGQRGELFF; CDR3nt: TGTGCCATCAGTGAGGGTCAACGCGGGGAGCTGTTTTTT
v_gene: TRBV3-1/TRBV3-2; abundance: .; d_gene: .; j_gene: TRBJ1-1; CDR3aa: CASSQDYRDTEAFF; CDR3nt: TGTGCCAGCAGCCAGGACTACAGGGACACTGAAGCTTTCTTT
v_gene: TRBV4-1; abundance: .; d_gene: .; j_gene: TRBJ1-2; CDR3aa: CASSRSGNYGYTF; CDR3nt: TGCGCCAGCAGCCGGTCGGGGAACTATGGCTACACCTTC
v_gene: TRBV28; abundance: .; d_gene: .; j_gene: TRBJ2-5; CDR3aa: CASSTEGERAETQYF; CDR3nt: TGTGCCAGCAGTACCGAAGGCGAGCGTGCGGAGACCCAGTACTTC
v_gene: TRBV7-9; abundance: .; d_gene: .; j_gene: TRBJ1-1; CDR3aa: CASSPNTNTEAFF; CDR3nt: TGTGCCAGCAGCCCCAATACGAACACTGAAGCTTTCTTT
v_gene: TRBV28; abundance: .; d_gene: .; j_gene: TRBJ1-1; CDR3aa: CASSLAAQAFF; CDR3nt: TGTGCCAGCAGTTTAGCCGCCCAAGCTTTCTTT
v_gene: TRBV5-8; abundance: .; d_gene: .; j_gene: TRBJ1-4; CDR3aa: CASRWSATNEKLFF; CDR3nt: TGTGCCAGCAGATGGTCTGCAACTAATGAAAAACTGTTTTTT
v_gene: TRBV18; abundance: .; d_gene: TRBD1; j_gene: TRBJ1-3; CDR3aa: CASSPTGDSGNTIYF; CDR3nt: TGTGCCAGCTCACCGACAGGGGACTCTGGAAACACCATATATTTT
v_gene: TRBV7-2; abundance: .; d_gene: .; j_gene: TRBJ1-2; CDR3aa: CASSLPRGRGYGYTF; CDR3nt: TGTGCCAGCAGCTTACCCCGGGGTCGGGGTTATGGCTACACCTTC
v_gene: TRBV5-1; abundance: .; d_gene: TRBD2; j_gene: TRBJ2-3; CDR3aa: CASSLEGLGPYTQYF; CDR3nt: TGCGCCAGCAGCTTGGAGGGACTAGGCCCATATACGCAGTATTTT
v_gene: TRBV5-1; abundance: .; d_gene: TRBD1; j_gene: TRBJ1-6; CDR3aa: CASSLSGTGGSPLHF; CDR3nt: TGCGCCAGCAGCTTGTCCGGGACAGGGGGATCACCCCTCCACTTT
v_gene: TRBV7-8; abundance: .; d_gene: TRBD1; j_gene: TRBJ1-6; CDR3aa: CASSLEAGGGINSPLHF; CDR3nt: TGTGCCAGCAGCTTAGAGGCAGGGGGAGGGATTAATTCACCCCTCCACTTT
v_gene: TRBV12-5; abundance: .; d_gene: TRBD1; j_gene: TRBJ2-3; CDR3aa: CASGLGQGSTDTQYF; CDR3nt: TGTGCTAGTGGTTTAGGACAGGGGTCCACAGATACGCAGTATTTT
v_gene: TRBV18; abundance: .; d_gene: TRBD1; j_gene: TRBJ1-1; CDR3aa: CASSPLDRVEAFF; CDR3nt: TGTGCCAGCTCACCGCTAGACAGGGTGGAAGCTTTCTTT
v_gene: TRBV3-1/TRBV3-2; abundance: .; d_gene: .; j_gene: TRBJ2-7; CDR3aa: CASSQAPWGHEQYF; CDR3nt: TGTGCCAGCAGCCAAGCCCCATGGGGCCACGAGCAGTACTTC
v_gene: TRBV5-6; abundance: once; d_gene: TRBD1; j_gene: TRBJ2-4; CDR3aa: CASSYTTGGLAKNIQYF; CDR3nt: TGTGCCAGCAGCTATACCACAGGGGGATTAGCCAAAAACATTCAGTACTTC
v_gene: TRBV7-9; abundance: .; d_gene: .; j_gene: TRBJ1-2; CDR3aa: CASSLTGLNYGYTF; CDR3nt: TGTGCCAGCAGCTTAACAGGACTAAACTATGGCTACACCTTC
v_gene: TRBV7-8; abundance: .; d_gene: TRBD1; j_gene: TRBJ1-2; CDR3aa: CASSRTGQNYGYTF; CDR3nt: TGTGCCAGCAGCCGGACGGGACAGAACTATGGCTACACCTTC
v_gene: TRBV6-1; abundance: .; d_gene: .; j_gene: TRBJ1-6; CDR3aa: CASSEEALSSYNSPLHF; CDR3nt: TGTGCCAGCAGTGAAGAGGCGCTCAGCTCCTATAATTCACCCCTCCACTTT
v_gene: TRBV5-4; abundance: .; d_gene: .; j_gene: TRBJ2-5; CDR3aa: CASSLSRGQETQYF; CDR3nt: TGTGCCAGCAGCTTGTCACGGGGTCAAGAGACCCAGTACTTC
v_gene: TRBV11-2; abundance: .; d_gene: TRBD2; j_gene: TRBJ2-1; CDR3aa: CASSLGLDDNEQFF; CDR3nt: TGTGCCAGCAGCTTGGGACTAGATGACAATGAGCAGTTCTTC
v_gene: TRBV7-2; abundance: .; d_gene: .; j_gene: TRBJ2-3; CDR3aa: CASSFLKYSVGGTDTQYF; CDR3nt: TGTGCCAGCAGTTTCCTCAAGTATAGCGTCGGGGGCACAGATACGCAGTATTTT
v_gene: TRBV7-2; abundance: once; d_gene: .; j_gene: TRBJ1-4; CDR3aa: CASSPRPRVGEKLFF; CDR3nt: TGTGCCAGCAGCCCCCGTCCCCGGGTGGGGGAAAAACTGTTTTTT
v_gene: TRBV12-3/TRBV12-4; abundance: .; d_gene: .; j_gene: TRBJ1-1; CDR3aa: CASSLGPSEAFF; CDR3nt: TGTGCCAGCAGTCTAGGGCCGTCTGAAGCTTTCTTT
v_gene: TRBV11-2; abundance: once; d_gene: .; j_gene: TRBJ2-5; CDR3aa: CASSPRQRTSWDQETQYF; CDR3nt: TGTGCCAGCAGCCCTCGCCAACGGACATCTTGGGACCAAGAGACCCAGTACTTC